The entry below gives a single T cell receptor beta chain sequence along with its context. Antigen unknown. Looked up from germline, CDR1 is GTSNPN and CDR2 is SVGIG (reference sequence). The CDR3 runs 16 residues. Trimming took 2 bases from V and 8 from J; bases not matched to a gene: 12. 13 Jbeta primers and 60 Vbeta primers were used for the PCR. Data came from immunoSEQ multiplex PCR; TCRdb stores just in-frame clones and leaves some out. The repertoire has 150,000 to 200,000 clones, approximately 85% of them found once; the top ten carry about 9.3%. This entry is derived from a study of cytomegalovirus exposure and HLA in healthy donors. The overall study: Some 90 million unique TCRs from HLA-typed donors were held in an early data release.

Study results and limitations: The authors judged a highly shared variant cluster likely a sequencing artifact. Associated with cytomegalovirus, according to the listing, were about 160 TCR beta chains.

The rearrangement uses TRBV30 and TRBJ2-2, with TRBD1 identical over 9 bases. The clonotype originates from a man aged 18 to 30 in good health and CMV-seropositive. What was sequenced was PBMCs. The DNA of the CDR3 is TGTGCCTGGAGTTATGGGACAGGGCGGTCGGAGGGGGAGCTGTTTTTT. Protein: CAWSYGTGRSEGELFF.